The 24 T cell receptor beta chains presented below share a single source sample, sequenced in a study of shared clonotypes between healthy human individuals. This table comes from immunoSEQ multiplex PCR, and its TCRdb copy is limited to in-frame clones, with some not included. The profile shows roughly 720,000 clones, about nine tenths of them singletons. What was sequenced was memory CD8+ T cells from PBMCs. Subset given: CD45RO+ cells pooled with CCR7-negative TemRA cells. Receptor source: a man aged 18-30 years in good health. Some clones in this sample may be carry-over from other donors' samples.

The chain employs TRBV11-2 and TRBJ1-5; D remains ambiguous. V dropped 3 bases and J dropped 5 bases, with 14 bases sitting between them. This CDR3 is built from 15 residues. Germline V CDR1 and CDR2: SGHAT, FQNNGV. CDR3: CASSLGRGLDQPQHF. Written as DNA, the CDR3 is TGTGCCAGCAGCTTGGGTCGGGGTTTGGATCAGCCCCAGCATTTT.

CDR3 residues: CASSWTGMNTEAFF. The CDR3 region has the DNA TGCGCCAGCAGCTGGACAGGGATGAACACTGAAGCTTTCTTT. This chain joins TRBV5-1 and TRBJ1-1; 8 nucleotides line up with TRBD1. Per the germline V gene, CDR1 is SGHRS and CDR2 is YFSETQ. The CDR3 spans 14 residues. The trim removed 3 bases at V and 0 bases at J, leaving 1 base unmatched. The complete variable domain, with remaining parts taken from reference TRBV5-1 and TRBJ1-1, reads KAGVTQTPRYLIKTRGQQVTLSCSPISGHRSVSWYQQTPGQGLQFLFEYFSETQRNKGNFPGRFSGRQFSNSRSEMNVSTLELGDSALYLCASSWTGMNTEAFFGQGTRLTVV.

The chain is built from TRBV29-1 and TRBJ2-3; perhaps TRBD2 as D (5 bases). Germline values: CDR1 SQVTM, CDR2 ANQGSEA. CDR3 length: 14 amino acids. Trimming pared 6 bases from V and 3 bases from J, leaving 16 bases between. The CDR3 coding sequence is TGCAGCGTCCCGAGGGTAGGGCTAACAGATACGCAGTATTTT. Translation gives CSVPRVGLTDTQYF.

The chain joins TRBV9 to TRBJ2-6; D might be TRBD1 or TRBD2, each matching 5 bases. Germline values: CDR1 SGDLS, CDR2 YYNGEE. V was clipped by 0 bases and J by 4 bases, with 11 bases between them. This CDR3 has 16 amino acids. The chain's CDR3 is CASSVARGTGANVLTF. The DNA for the CDR3 is TGTGCCAGCAGCGTAGCGAGGGGTACCGGGGCCAACGTCCTGACTTTC.

The CDR3: CATSHPRQGEDSYEQYF. The CDR3 bases are TGTGCCACCAGCCACCCCCGACAGGGGGAAGATTCCTACGAGCAGTACTTC. The chain carries TRBV15 and TRBJ2-7; 9 nucleotides match TRBD1. Germline V gene data show CDR1 as LNHNV and CDR2 as YYDKDF (reference sequence). The trim removed 5 bases at V and 1 base at J, leaving 12 bases unmatched. CDR3 length: 17 residues. The full variable domain, in which reference TRBV15 and TRBJ2-7 provide the parts outside the CDR3, is DAMVIQNPRYQVTQFGKPVTLSCSQTLNHNVMYWYQQKSSQAPKLLFHYYDKDFNNEADTPDNFQSRRPNTSFCFLDIRSPGLGDTAMYLCATSHPRQGEDSYEQYFGPGTRLTVT.

This chain uses TRBV2 with TRBJ2-6, with D possibly being TRBD1 or TRBD2 (6 bases each). This CDR3 is 15 amino acids long. The ends were cut back, 6 bases at V and 4 bases at J, with 13 bases in the middle. Germline CDR1 and CDR2: SNHLY and FYNNEI. The CDR3 region has the DNA TGTGCCAGCAGCGGGGGCGTCGAGGGGGCCAACGTCCTGACTTTC. It codes for CASSGGVEGANVLTF.

This chain uses TRBV28 with TRBJ1-2, with D hard to call. The V gene's germline CDR1 is MDHEN and CDR2 SYDVKM. The CDR3 runs to 14 residues. V lost 5 bases and J lost 4, with 14 bases in between. This CDR3 reads CASSTTFWIYGYTF. CDR3 nucleotides: TGTGCCAGCAGTACCACATTCTGGATCTATGGCTACACCTTC.

This chain joins TRBV4-3 and TRBJ2-1; 9 bases are shared with TRBD1. With V trimmed by 2 bases and J by 1 base, 6 bases remained unmatched. This CDR3 has 17 residues. CDR1 is LGHNA, CDR2 YSLEER, per germline. The CDR3 loop reads CASSQNTGTGSYNEQFF. CDR3 DNA sequence: TGCGCCAGCAGCCAAAACACCGGGACAGGGTCCTACAATGAGCAGTTCTTC.

J is TRBJ2-1 and V is TRBV7-9; D possibly corresponds to TRBD1 (6 bases). The CDR3 is made up of 16 amino acids. The germline V gene encodes CDR1 SEHNR and CDR2 FQNEAQ (reference sequence). Trimming pared 4 bases from V and 0 bases from J, leaving 13 bases between. CDR3 DNA sequence: TGTGCCAGCAGCTACGCAAAAGGGGGCTCCTACAATGAGCAGTTCTTC. Translation gives CASSYAKGGSYNEQFF.

The chain has TRBV2 and TRBJ2-7; no definite D call. Trimming removed 4 bases from V and 5 bases from J, with 9 bases in between. This CDR3 is 12 amino acids long. Germline CDR1 and CDR2: SNHLY and FYNNEI. Here the CDR3 reads CASSAVLHEQYF. The CDR3 DNA is TGTGCCAGCAGTGCGGTATTACACGAGCAGTACTTC.

The gene calls are TRBV27 and TRBJ1-5, with no clear D. Trimming stripped 0 bases from V and 3 bases from J, with 12 bases between. The CDR3 consists of 16 residues. Germline lookup yields CDR1 MNHEY and CDR2 SMNVEV (reference sequence). The CDR3: CASSLSARQFNQPQHF. The CDR3 DNA reads TGTGCCAGCAGTTTATCTGCACGTCAGTTCAATCAGCCCCAGCATTTT.

The CDR3 loop is CASNRQGSQYF. In nucleotides, the CDR3 is TGTGCCAGCAACCGACAGGGATCGCAGTATTTT. The chain uses TRBV9 and TRBJ2-3; TRBD1 agrees at 7 bases. V lost 6 bases to trimming and J lost 10 bases; unmatched junction nucleotides: 5. The CDR3 loop spans 11 amino acids. Germline CDR1 SGDLS, CDR2 YYNGEE. Full variable domain (remainder filled in from reference TRBV9 and TRBJ2-3): DSGVTQTPKHLITATGQRVTLRCSPRSGDLSVYWYQQSLDQGLQFLIQYYNGEERAKGNILERFSAQQFPDLHSELNLSSLELGDSALYFCASNRQGSQYFGPGTRLTVL.

The rearrangement uses TRBV11-2 and TRBJ2-7, with D unresolved. The CDR3 is made up of 13 amino acids. Deletions cut 6 bases from V and 1 base from J, with 10 bases between. From germline, CDR1 is SGHAT and CDR2 FQNNGV. The CDR3 bases are TGTGCCAGCAGAAGGGTTATGTCCTACGAGCAGTACTTC. As protein: CASRRVMSYEQYF.

This clone occurred once. The chain employs TRBV27 and TRBJ2-7; either TRBD1 or TRBD2 may supply D (6 bases each). The CDR3 totals 14 residues. Between the trimmed V and J ends, which lost 8 bases and 1 base, there was a span of 15 bases. Germline CDR1 reads MNHEY; CDR2 reads SMNVEV (reference sequence). CDR3 protein: CASSDGGGSYEQYF. The DNA for the CDR3 is TGTGCCAGCTCTGACGGGGGCGGATCCTACGAGCAGTACTTC.

The V gene is TRBV6-6, the J gene TRBJ1-2, with D maybe TRBD1 (6 bases). V lost 6 bases, J lost 6 bases, and 20 bases lay in between. Per germline, CDR1 MNHNY and CDR2 SVGAGI (reference sequence). The CDR3 contains 15 residues. The CDR3 sequence is CASSLLGGAGDGYTF. The CDR3 DNA sequence: TGTGCCAGCAGCCTCCTCGGGGGCGCGGGCGATGGCTACACCTTC.

The chain is built from TRBV2 and TRBJ2-1; 10 bases fit TRBD2. Germline assignment: CDR1 SNHLY and CDR2 FYNNEI. V shed 7 bases, J shed 8 bases, and the junction held 14 bases outside the gene matches. This CDR3 is 16 amino acids long. The CDR3, as DNA: TGTGCCAGCAAGTGGTTAGCGGGAGGTATAATCGATGAGCAGTTCTTC. As protein: CASKWLAGGIIDEQFF.

In its sample, this clone was seen a few times. The J gene is TRBJ1-1, the V gene TRBV9, with TRBD1 matching 8 bases. The ends lost 3 bases at V and 1 base at J; junction bases unmatched: 5. The CDR3 is 15 residues long. Germline-derived CDR1 and CDR2 are SGDLS and YYNGEE. The CDR3 region is CASSAHGQGNTEAFF. CDR3 DNA sequence: TGTGCCAGCAGCGCGCACGGACAGGGGAACACTGAAGCTTTCTTT.

The chain is built from TRBV6-5 and TRBJ1-1, with 9 nucleotides matching TRBD1. CDR1 and CDR2 from the germline V gene are MNHEY and SVGAGI. V was clipped by 11 bases and J by 1 base; unmatched bases: 8. This CDR3 has 14 amino acids. The CDR3 reads CASHRGPSNTEAFF. As DNA, the CDR3 is TGTGCCTCTCACAGGGGGCCCTCGAACACTGAAGCTTTCTTT.

J is TRBJ1-4 and V is TRBV11-2, with a weak D call TRBD1 (6 bases). CDR1 is SGHAT, CDR2 FQNNGV, per germline. V lost 4 bases and J lost 8, with 17 bases in between. This CDR3 is built from 15 residues. CDR3 sequence (DNA): TGTGCCAGCAGCTCCCCTCTTGGGGGCCTAGAAAAACTGTTTTTT. Translating it yields CASSSPLGGLEKLFF.

The chain carries TRBV5-5 and TRBJ1-5, with D perhaps TRBD1 (6 bases). Germline values: CDR1 SGHKS, CDR2 YYEKEE (reference sequence). The CDR3 extends over 15 amino acids. V gave up 0 bases and J gave up 4 bases, with 11 bases separating them. CDR3 DNA: TGTGCCAGCAGCTTGGAAGGGCAGGGGAATCAGCCCCAGCATTTT. This translates into CASSLEGQGNQPQHF.

The chain is built from TRBV5-6 and TRBJ2-7, with 8 bases identical to TRBD1. The length of the CDR3 is 15 residues. J lost 5 bases, V lost 0 bases, and 7 bases had no gene match. Germline V lookup: CDR1 SGHDT, CDR2 YYEEEE. DNA of the CDR3: TGTGCCAGCAGCTTGGAGGGACAGGCCCGTCACGAGCAGTACTTC. This gives the protein CASSLEGQARHEQYF.

The chain's CDR3 is CASSFLQRGYNEQFF. CDR3 DNA sequence: TGTGCCAGCAGTTTCCTCCAGCGGGGCTACAATGAGCAGTTCTTC. The chain is built from TRBV28 and TRBJ2-1; 7 bases align to TRBD2. Germline values: CDR1 MDHEN, CDR2 SYDVKM. This CDR3 spans 15 amino acids. Germline trimming cut 3 bases from V and 3 bases from J; bases unmatched to any gene: 5.

The count of this clone is one. CDR3 protein: CASSFSGAMNEQFF. The CDR3 DNA reads as TGCGCCAGCAGCTTCTCAGGGGCGATGAATGAGCAGTTCTTC. This sequence joins TRBV5-1 and TRBJ2-1; the D gene is possibly TRBD1 (6 bases). The V gene lost 2 bases and the J gene lost 7 bases, with 13 bases spanning the gap. This CDR3 has 14 amino acids. CDR1 is SGHRS, CDR2 YFSETQ, per germline.

The chain joins TRBV29-1 to TRBJ2-1, with a possible D match to TRBD1 (6 bases). V was trimmed by 5 bases and J by 4 bases, leaving 9 bases between them. CDR3 length: 12 residues. CDR1 is SQVTM and CDR2 is ANQGSEA in the germline V gene. The CDR3 coding sequence is TGCAGCGTTCCGGGGACATACAATGAGCAGTTCTTC. As protein: CSVPGTYNEQFF.